One sample yielded the 5 T cell receptor beta chains listed below, sequenced in a study of PD-L1 blockade in urothelial cancer. Time point given: peripheral blood 6 weeks after treatment start. TCRdb's table, derived via immunoSEQ multiplex PCR, lists solely in-frame clones and lacks some. The data hold around 110,000 clones, with about 91% observed a single time. Sequenced here: PBMCs, sampled around atezolizumab (anti-PD-L1) treatment. These receptors came from a man aged 60 to 69 with urothelial cancer.

The rearrangement uses TRBV14 and TRBJ1-1; D uncertain. The V end was cut by 2 bases, the J end by 6 bases, with 10 bases between. The V gene's germline CDR1 is SGHDN and CDR2 FVKESK. The CDR3 is made up of 13 amino acids. The CDR3 nucleotides read TGTGCCAGCAGCCAACTGCGAGGCGCTGAAGCTTTCTTT. This encodes CASSQLRGAEAFF.

This clone was seen a handful of times. The chain employs TRBV27 and TRBJ1-2; D remains unclear. This CDR3 spans 15 amino acids. Trimming removed 3 bases from V and 8 bases from J, with 19 bases in between. Germline V gene sequence: CDR1 MNHEY, CDR2 SMNVEV (reference sequence). In nucleotides, the CDR3 is TGTGCCAGCAGTTTCCCCTTACTGACATCGGGAGGCTACACCTTC. This gives the protein CASSFPLLTSGGYTF.

V gene TRBV30 combines with J gene TRBJ2-3, with a weak D call TRBD2 (5 bases). V was pared by 1 base and J by 2 bases, with 10 bases between. Germline values: CDR1 GTSNPN, CDR2 SVGIG (reference sequence). The CDR3 has 14 residues. The CDR3 is CAWSANGLTDTQYF. CDR3 DNA sequence: TGTGCCTGGAGTGCCAACGGACTCACAGATACGCAGTATTTT.

The chain couples TRBV7-2 to TRBJ2-2; 10 bases are a match to TRBD2. Germline CDR1 is SGHTA and CDR2 is FQGNSA. The V segment lost 6 bases and the J segment 5 bases; nucleotides outside the gene matches: 9. This CDR3 is built from 16 residues. CDR3 loop: CASRPGASGSTGELFF. The CDR3 DNA sequence: TGTGCCAGCAGACCTGGGGCTAGCGGGAGTACCGGGGAGCTGTTTTTT.

V gene TRBV18 combines with J gene TRBJ1-1; D gene uncertain. The CDR3 contains 13 residues. Trimming shortened V by 3 bases and J by 0 bases, and 5 bases separated the two germline ends. Germline CDR1 reads KGHSH; CDR2 reads LQKENI. The CDR3 DNA reads as TGTGCCAGCTCACCTGAGGTGAACACTGAAGCTTTCTTT. It yields the protein CASSPEVNTEAFF.